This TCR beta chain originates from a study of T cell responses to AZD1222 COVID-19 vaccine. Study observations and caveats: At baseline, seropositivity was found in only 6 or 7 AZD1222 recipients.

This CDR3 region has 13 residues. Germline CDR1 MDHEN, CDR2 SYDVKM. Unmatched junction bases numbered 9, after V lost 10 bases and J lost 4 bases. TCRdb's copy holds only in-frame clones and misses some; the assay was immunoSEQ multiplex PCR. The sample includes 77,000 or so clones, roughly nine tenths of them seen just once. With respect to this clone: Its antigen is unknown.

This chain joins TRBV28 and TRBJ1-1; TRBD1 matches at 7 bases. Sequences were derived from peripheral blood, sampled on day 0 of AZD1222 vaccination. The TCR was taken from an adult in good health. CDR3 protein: CATGRGRITEAFF. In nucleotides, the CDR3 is TGTGCCACAGGGAGGGGGCGGATCACTGAAGCTTTCTTT.